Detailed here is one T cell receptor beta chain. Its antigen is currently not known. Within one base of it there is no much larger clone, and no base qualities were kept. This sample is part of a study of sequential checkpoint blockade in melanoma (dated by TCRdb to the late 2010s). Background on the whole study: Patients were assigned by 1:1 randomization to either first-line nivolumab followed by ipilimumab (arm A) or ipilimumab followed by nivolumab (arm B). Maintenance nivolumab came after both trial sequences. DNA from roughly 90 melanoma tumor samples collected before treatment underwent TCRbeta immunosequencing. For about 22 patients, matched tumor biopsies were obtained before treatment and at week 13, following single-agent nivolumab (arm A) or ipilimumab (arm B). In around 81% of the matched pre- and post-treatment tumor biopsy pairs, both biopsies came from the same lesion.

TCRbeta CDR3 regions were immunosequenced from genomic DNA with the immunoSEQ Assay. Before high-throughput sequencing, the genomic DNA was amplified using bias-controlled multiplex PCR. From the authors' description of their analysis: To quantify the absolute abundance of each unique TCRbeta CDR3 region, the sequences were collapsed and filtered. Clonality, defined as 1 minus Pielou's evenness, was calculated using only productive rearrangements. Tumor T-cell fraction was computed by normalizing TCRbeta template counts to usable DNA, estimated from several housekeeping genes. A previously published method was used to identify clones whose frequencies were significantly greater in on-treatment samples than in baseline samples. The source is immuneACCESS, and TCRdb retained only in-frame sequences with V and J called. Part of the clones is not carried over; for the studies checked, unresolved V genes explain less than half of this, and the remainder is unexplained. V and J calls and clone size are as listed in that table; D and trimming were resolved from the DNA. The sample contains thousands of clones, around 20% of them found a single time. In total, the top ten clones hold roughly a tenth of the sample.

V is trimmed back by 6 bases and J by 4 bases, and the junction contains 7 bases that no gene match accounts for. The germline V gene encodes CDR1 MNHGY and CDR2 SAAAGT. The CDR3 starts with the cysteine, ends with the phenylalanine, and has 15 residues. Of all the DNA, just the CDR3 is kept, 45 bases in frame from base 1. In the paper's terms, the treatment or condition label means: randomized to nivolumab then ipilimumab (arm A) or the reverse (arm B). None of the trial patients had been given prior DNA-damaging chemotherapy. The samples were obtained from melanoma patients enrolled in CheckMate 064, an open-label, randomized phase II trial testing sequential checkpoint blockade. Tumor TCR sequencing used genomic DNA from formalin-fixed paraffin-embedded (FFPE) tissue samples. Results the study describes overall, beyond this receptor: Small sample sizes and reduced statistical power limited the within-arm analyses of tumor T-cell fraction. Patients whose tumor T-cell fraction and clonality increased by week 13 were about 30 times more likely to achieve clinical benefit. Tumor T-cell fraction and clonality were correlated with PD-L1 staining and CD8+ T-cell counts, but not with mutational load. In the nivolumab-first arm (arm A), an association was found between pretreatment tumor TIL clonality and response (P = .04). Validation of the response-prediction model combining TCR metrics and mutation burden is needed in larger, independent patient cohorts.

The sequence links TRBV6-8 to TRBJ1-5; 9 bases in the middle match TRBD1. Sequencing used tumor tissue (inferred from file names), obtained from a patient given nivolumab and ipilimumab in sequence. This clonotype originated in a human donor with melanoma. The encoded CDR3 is CASSPFDRGNQPQHF. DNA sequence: TGTGCCAGCAGCCCCTTCGACAGGGGGAATCAGCCCCAGCATTTT.